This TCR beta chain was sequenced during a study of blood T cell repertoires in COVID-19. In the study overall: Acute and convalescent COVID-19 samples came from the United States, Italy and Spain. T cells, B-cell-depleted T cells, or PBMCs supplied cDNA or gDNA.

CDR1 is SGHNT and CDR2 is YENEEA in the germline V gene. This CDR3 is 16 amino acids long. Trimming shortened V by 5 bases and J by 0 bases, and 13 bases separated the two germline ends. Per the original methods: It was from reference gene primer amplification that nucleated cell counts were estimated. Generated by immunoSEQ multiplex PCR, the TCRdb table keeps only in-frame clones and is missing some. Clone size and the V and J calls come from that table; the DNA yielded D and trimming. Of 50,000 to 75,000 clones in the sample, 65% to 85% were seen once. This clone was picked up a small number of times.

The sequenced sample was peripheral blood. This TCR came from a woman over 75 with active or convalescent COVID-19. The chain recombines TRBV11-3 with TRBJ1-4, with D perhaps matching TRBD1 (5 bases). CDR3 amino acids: CASSRGRGPTNEKLFF. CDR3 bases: TGTGCCAGCAGCCGAGGGAGGGGTCCAACTAATGAAAAACTGTTTTTT.